The 29 T cell receptor beta chains reported below all come from one sample, sequenced in a study of cytomegalovirus exposure and HLA in healthy donors. Use of 60 Vbeta and 13 Jbeta primers characterized the PCR. Clones were sequenced by immunoSEQ multiplex PCR, and TCRdb holds only the in-frame ones, with some missing. The sample has about 130,000 clones; about 82% are singletons. The sample taken for sequencing was PBMCs. The receptors were gathered from a young man in good health.

V gene TRBV5-1 combines with J gene TRBJ2-1, with 8 bases that match TRBD2. The length of the CDR3 is 14 residues. From germline, CDR1 is SGHRS and CDR2 YFSETQ. V shed 2 bases and J 7 bases; nucleotides not matched to a gene: 5. The CDR3 coding sequence is TGCGCCAGCAGCTTAAGTAGCGGGACGAATGAGCAGTTCTTC. Its translation: CASSLSSGTNEQFF.

CDR3 sequence reads: CASSISTDRGVMTNEKLFF. CDR3 sequence (DNA): TGTGCCAGTAGTATCTCCACGGACAGGGGCGTGATGACTAATGAAAAACTGTTTTTT. This sequence joins TRBV19 and TRBJ1-4, with 9 bases matching TRBD1. V gave up 3 bases and J gave up 2 bases; unmatched junction bases: 13. CDR1 is LNHDA, CDR2 SQIVND, per germline (reference sequence). The CDR3 runs 19 residues. Full variable domain (remainder filled in from reference TRBV19 and TRBJ1-4): DGGITQSPKYLFRKEGQNVTLSCEQNLNHDAMYWYRQDPGQGLRLIYYSQIVNDFQKGDIAEGYSVSREKKESFPLTVTSAQKNPTAFYLCASSISTDRGVMTNEKLFFGSGTQLSVL.

On this clone: The same CDR3 can be traced to other DNA sequences in this sample. The CDR3 DNA reads as TGCAGCGTTGCGAGCTCCTACGAGCAGTACTTC. Translation gives CSVASSYEQYF. The V gene is TRBV29-1, the J gene TRBJ2-7; no clear D. The V and J ends lost 4 bases and 0 bases respectively, with 4 bases between them. Germline V gives CDR1 SQVTM, CDR2 ANQGSEA. This CDR3 comprises 11 residues.

The chain couples TRBV7-9 to TRBJ1-4; TRBD1 is a possible D gene (5 bases). The CDR3 covers 12 residues. Germline-derived CDR1 and CDR2 are SEHNR and FQNEAQ (reference sequence). V was cut by 4 bases and J by 7 bases, with 7 bases left in between. CDR3: CASSWGGEKLFF. CDR3 nucleotides: TGTGCCAGCAGCTGGGGGGGTGAAAAACTGTTTTTT. Combining the CDR3 with reference TRBV7-9 and TRBJ1-4 gives the whole variable domain DTGVSQNPRHKITKRGQNVTFRCDPISEHNRLYWYRQTLGQGPEFLTYFQNEAQLEKSRLLSDRFSAERPKGSFSTLEIQRTEQGDSAMYLCASSWGGEKLFFGSGTQLSVL.

The gene calls are TRBV29-1 and TRBJ1-2; D may be TRBD1 (5 bases). In germline, CDR1 is SQVTM, CDR2 ANQGSEA. Trimming shortened V by 3 bases and J by 4 bases, and 12 bases separated the two germline ends. This CDR3 has 13 amino acids. The CDR3 coding sequence is TGCAGCGTTGATGGAGGGGCGGGCTATGGCTACACCTTC. Residues: CSVDGGAGYGYTF.

The rearrangement joins TRBV4-3 to TRBJ2-2; D gene ambiguous. Germline V gene lookup returns CDR1 LGHNA and CDR2 YSLEER. The V gene lost 0 bases and the J gene lost 4 bases, with 6 bases spanning the gap. CDR3 length equals 14 residues. DNA for the CDR3: TGCGCCAGCAGCCAAGATGAGAGCACCGGGGAGCTGTTTTTT. Protein sequence: CASSQDESTGELFF.

This clone was observed a handful of times. The rearrangement joins TRBV7-2 to TRBJ2-1, with TRBD1 matching over 8 bases. Unmatched junction bases numbered 2, after V lost 1 base and J lost 3 bases. Germline CDR1 reads SGHTA; CDR2 reads FQGNSA. The CDR3 has 15 residues. CDR3 in DNA: TGTGCCAGCAGCTTAGGGACAGGGCTCTACAATGAGCAGTTCTTC. Protein: CASSLGTGLYNEQFF. Together with reference TRBV7-2 and TRBJ2-1, the CDR3 gives the full variable domain: GAGVSQSPSNKVTEKGKDVELRCDPISGHTALYWYRQSLGQGLEFLIYFQGNSAPDKSGLPSDRFSAERTGGSVSTLTIQRTQQEDSAVYLCASSLGTGLYNEQFFGPGTRLTVL.

The chain joins TRBV27 to TRBJ2-7, with D possibly TRBD1 on 6 matching bases. The CDR3 loop spans 16 amino acids. The germline V gene has CDR1 MNHEY and CDR2 SMNVEV (reference sequence). Between the trimmed V and J ends, which lost 5 bases and 6 bases, there was a span of 23 bases. CDR3 amino acids: CASSPDPTGTYLEQYF. CDR3 DNA: TGTGCCAGCAGTCCTGACCCGACCGGGACATACCTCGAGCAGTACTTC.

The genes are TRBV19 and TRBJ1-1; 8 bases fit TRBD1. The CDR3 consists of 12 residues. Germline V CDR1 and CDR2: LNHDA, SQIVND (reference sequence). With 8 bases clipped from V and 4 bases from J, the junction kept 3 bases outside the gene matches. The DNA of the CDR3 is TGTGCCAGTCAACAGGGGGTCACTGAAGCTTTCTTT. Translating gives CASQQGVTEAFF.

This CDR3 is CASSQEEGSGTQYF. CDR3 sequence (DNA): TGCGCCAGCAGCCAAGAGGAGGGGTCGGGGACCCAGTACTTC. This chain uses TRBV4-3 with TRBJ2-5, with D maybe TRBD2 (6 bases). The CDR3 has 14 residues. The germline V and J ends were trimmed by 0 bases and 7 bases, with 12 bases remaining between them. Germline loops: CDR1 LGHNA, CDR2 YSLEER.

V usage is TRBV28 and J usage is TRBJ2-1, with D maybe TRBD2 (6 bases). Trimming left V 5 bases short and J 4 bases short, with 15 bases between. Germline V gene data show CDR1 as MDHEN and CDR2 as SYDVKM. The CDR3 is made up of 15 amino acids. The CDR3, as DNA: TGTGCCAGCAGTACGGTTGGGACTCGATACAATGAGCAGTTCTTC. Residues: CASSTVGTRYNEQFF.

The J gene is TRBJ2-1, the V gene TRBV21-1; the tabulated D call, TRBD2, remains unverified against the DNA. TRBV21-1 represents a pseudogene. The CDR3 spans 12 residues. For the CDR3, the DNA is TGTGCCAGCAGCAAAGGCGCGGTTGAGCAGTTCTTC. This sequence encodes CASSKGAVEQFF.

V is TRBV2 and J is TRBJ1-1, with D perhaps matching TRBD1 (5 bases). CDR3 size: 15 residues. The germline V and J ends were trimmed by 7 bases and 0 bases, with 15 bases remaining between them. From germline, CDR1 is SNHLY and CDR2 FYNNEI. Here the CDR3 reads CASTQGSGMNTEAFF. The CDR3 DNA is TGTGCCAGCACGCAGGGTAGCGGTATGAACACTGAAGCTTTCTTT.

The chain carries TRBV7-9 and TRBJ2-7, with a weak D call TRBD1 (6 bases). The germline V gene encodes CDR1 SEHNR and CDR2 FQNEAQ (reference sequence). The CDR3 spans 14 residues. The V end was cut by 5 bases, the J end by 3 bases, with 14 bases between. CDR3 DNA sequence: TGTGCCAGCAGCCCAACCGGGACACTCTACGAGCAGTACTTC. Translation: CASSPTGTLYEQYF.

V gene TRBV5-1 combines with J gene TRBJ1-2; D is uncertain. Germline V gene lookup returns CDR1 SGHRS and CDR2 YFSETQ. This CDR3 contains 14 residues. V was cut by 0 bases and J by 6 bases, with 12 bases left in between. CDR3 bases: TGCGCCAGCAGCTTGGTTGTGGCAGGTGATGGCTACACCTTC. Encoded protein: CASSLVVAGDGYTF.

The table lists this clone with a few counts. V gene TRBV5-4 combines with J gene TRBJ2-7; unclear D gene. V shed 1 base and J shed 2 bases, with 7 bases lying between them. The germline gives CDR1 SGHNT, CDR2 YYREEE (reference sequence). The CDR3 contains 13 residues. CDR3: CASSLPDTYEQYF. CDR3 bases: TGTGCCAGCAGCTTGCCAGACACCTACGAGCAGTACTTC.

This chain links TRBV7-9 with TRBJ2-7; 7 bases are a match to TRBD2. The germline V gene has CDR1 SEHNR and CDR2 FQNEAQ (reference sequence). This CDR3 contains 15 residues. The junction had 7 bases not matched to a gene; V was cut back by 5 bases and J by 0 bases. CDR3 in amino acids: CASSPGGTSSYEQYF. The CDR3 bases are TGTGCCAGCAGCCCCGGGGGGACGAGCTCCTACGAGCAGTACTTC. The full variable domain, with the rest looked up from reference TRBV7-9 and TRBJ2-7, is DTGVSQNPRHKITKRGQNVTFRCDPISEHNRLYWYRQTLGQGPEFLTYFQNEAQLEKSRLLSDRFSAERPKGSFSTLEIQRTEQGDSAMYLCASSPGGTSSYEQYFGPGTRLTVT.

This rearrangement joins TRBV28 to TRBJ2-7; 9 bases match TRBD1. V was pared by 5 bases and J by 2 bases, with 7 bases of the junction left unmatched. Germline loops: CDR1 MDHEN, CDR2 SYDVKM. The CDR3 extends over 15 amino acids. CDR3 nucleotides: TGTGCCAGCAGTCCCGGGACAGGGACTGCCTACGAGCAGTACTTC. Protein sequence: CASSPGTGTAYEQYF.

V gene TRBV2 combines with J gene TRBJ2-7; possible D gene TRBD2, 5 bases. The V and J ends lost 6 bases and 2 bases respectively, with 11 bases between them. CDR3 length: 13 residues. The germline V gene encodes CDR1 SNHLY and CDR2 FYNNEI. CDR3: CASSLDFAYEQYF. In nucleotides, the CDR3 is TGTGCCAGCAGCCTGGACTTCGCCTACGAGCAGTACTTC.

The sample holds one count of this clone. The rearrangement uses TRBV28 and TRBJ2-7; D call uncertain. V lost 4 bases and J 4 bases, leaving 8 bases between the germline ends. The CDR3 has 12 amino acids. Germline CDR1 MDHEN, CDR2 SYDVKM. The CDR3 nucleotides are TGTGCCAGCAGTTCCCCCCCATACGAGCAGTACTTC. Encoded protein: CASSSPPYEQYF.

This clone was found a few times. The chain uses TRBV5-4 and TRBJ2-2; TRBD2 is a possible D gene (5 bases). V was pared by 3 bases and J by 1 base, with 13 bases between. This CDR3 is 16 amino acids long. Germline CDR1 SGHNT, CDR2 YYREEE (reference sequence). CDR3 nucleotides: TGTGCCAGCAGCTGGACTGTGACACTGAACACCGGGGAGCTGTTTTTT. It is translated as CASSWTVTLNTGELFF.

In its sample, this clone was seen a few times. The chain joins TRBV9 to TRBJ1-6; 8 bases align to TRBD1. This CDR3 has 14 amino acids. J gave up 10 bases and V 4 bases, and 7 bases lay outside the gene matches. Germline-derived CDR1 and CDR2 are SGDLS and YYNGEE. The CDR3 sequence is CASSPDRGGSPLHF. CDR3 nucleotides: TGTGCCAGCAGCCCCGACAGGGGTGGGTCACCCCTCCACTTT.

This clone was observed a handful of times. The junction does not match germline at one end; this may be a read error. The V and J genes are TRBV28 and TRBJ2-5, with 10 bases identical to TRBD2. The length of the CDR3 is 14 residues. From germline, CDR1 is MDHEN and CDR2 SYDVKM. The chain's CDR3 is CASSFPSGTSVMDF. The CDR3, as DNA: TGTGCCAGCAGTTTTCCCTCCGGGACTAGCGTTATGGACTTC.

The chain employs TRBV7-2 and TRBJ1-5; D not resolved. The CDR3 covers 16 residues. V lost 1 base, J lost 0 bases, and 10 bases lay in between. Germline V gene sequence: CDR1 SGHTA, CDR2 FQGNSA. CDR3 sequence (DNA): TGTGCCAGCAGCTTAGTAGCTGGGTATAGCAATCAGCCCCAGCATTTT. Translating gives CASSLVAGYSNQPQHF.

Here the CDR3 DNA reads TGTGCCAGCAGCTTAGCGGCAGGACTCTCCTACGAGCAGTACTTC. This gives the protein CASSLAAGLSYEQYF. The V and J genes are TRBV7-8 and TRBJ2-7; TRBD2 might be the D (5 bases). The CDR3 is 15 amino acids. In germline, CDR1 is SGHVS, CDR2 FQNEAQ. Trimming stripped 0 bases from V and 0 bases from J, with 9 bases between.

The V gene is TRBV7-8, the J gene TRBJ2-2, with 10 positions matching TRBD2. The CDR3 sequence is 15 residues long. Per the germline V gene, CDR1 is SGHVS and CDR2 is FQNEAQ. With V trimmed by 7 bases and J by 5 bases, 7 bases remained unmatched. DNA of the CDR3: TGTGCCAGCACCCCGGGACTAGCGCAAACCGGGGAGCTGTTTTTT. This gives the protein CASTPGLAQTGELFF.

Only a few counts were recorded for this clone. V is TRBV5-1 and J is TRBJ2-7; 14 positions match TRBD2. Germline CDR1 and CDR2: SGHRS and YFSETQ. The CDR3 totals 16 residues. Losses at the gene ends were 4 bases for V and 3 bases for J; bases not matched to a gene: 6. CDR3 DNA: TGCGCCAGCAGCCTACTGGGGACTAGCGGGGGCTACGAGCAGTACTTC. Encoded protein: CASSLLGTSGGYEQYF.

V usage is TRBV15 and J usage is TRBJ2-7; 9 positions agree with TRBD2. V lost 0 bases, J lost 6 bases, and 12 bases stayed unmatched. The CDR3 spans 17 residues. Germline V gene sequence: CDR1 LNHNV, CDR2 YYDKDF (reference sequence). The CDR3 coding sequence is TGTGCCACCAGCAGAGACGTGTGGGGTAGCGGGAGTATCGAGCAGTACTTC. Protein sequence: CATSRDVWGSGSIEQYF.

The chain employs TRBV18 and TRBJ1-1; no definite D call. The ends were cut back, 1 base at V and 5 bases at J, with 8 bases in the middle. The CDR3 contains 13 residues. Per the germline V gene, CDR1 is KGHSH and CDR2 is LQKENI. The CDR3 DNA sequence: TGTGCCAGCTCACCACGCCGGGAAACTGAAGCTTTCTTT. It yields the protein CASSPRRETEAFF.